This is a list of T cell receptor beta chains from one sample in a study of blood T cell repertoires in COVID-19. Method: immunoSEQ multiplex PCR; TCRdb's copy keeps in-frame clones and lacks some. Among under 300,000 clones listed, around 90% were seen once. What was sequenced was PBMCs or T cells enriched from blood (not recorded which). These receptors all stem from a woman in her forties who had recovered from COVID-19. Each CDR3 is given with its conserved first and last residue. The D gene is left open where the match is weak.

j_call: TRBJ1-4; d_call: -; v_call: TRBV6-5; cdr3_nt: TGTGCCAGCACCGAGAGGGGGAGGGGGGAAAAACTGTTTTTT; cdr3_aa: CASTERGRGEKLFF
j_call: TRBJ2-3; d_call: -; v_call: TRBV7-3; cdr3_nt: TGTGCCAGCAGCCGAACTAACACAGATACGCAGTATTTT; cdr3_aa: CASSRTNTDTQYF
j_call: TRBJ1-1; d_call: -; v_call: TRBV2; cdr3_nt: TGTGCCAGCAGCGCAGGGGTAGGGCGGACTTTCTTT; cdr3_aa: CASSAGVGRTFF
j_call: TRBJ1-2; d_call: -; v_call: TRBV12-3/TRBV12-4; cdr3_nt: TGTGCCAGCAGTCCTGACAGTTACTATGGCTACACCTTC; cdr3_aa: CASSPDSYYGYTF
j_call: TRBJ1-2; d_call: -; v_call: TRBV7-3; cdr3_nt: TGTGCCAGCAGCTTAACGCACACCGGAGGGATTGGCTACACCTTC; cdr3_aa: CASSLTHTGGIGYTF
j_call: TRBJ2-4; d_call: -; v_call: TRBV4-1; cdr3_nt: TGCGCCAGCAGCCAAGTCCCCAGTCCAACGGCCAAAAACATTCAGTACTTC; cdr3_aa: CASSQVPSPTAKNIQYF
j_call: TRBJ1-1; d_call: -; v_call: TRBV6-5; cdr3_nt: TGTGCCAGCAGTACCCCCAGGTCCACTGAAGCTTTCTTT; cdr3_aa: CASSTPRSTEAFF
j_call: TRBJ2-2; d_call: -; v_call: TRBV29-1; cdr3_nt: TGCAGCGTTGATTCAGCGAACACCGGGGAGCTGTTTTTT; cdr3_aa: CSVDSANTGELFF
j_call: TRBJ1-4; d_call: -; v_call: TRBV30; cdr3_nt: TGTGCCTGGAGTGTGCAGACGGGGGAAAAACTGTTTTTT; cdr3_aa: CAWSVQTGEKLFF
j_call: TRBJ2-7; d_call: -; v_call: TRBV7-8; cdr3_nt: TGTGCCAGCAGAACACAGAATATCTACGAGCAGTACTTC; cdr3_aa: CASRTQNIYEQYF